A single sample gave rise to the 32 T cell receptor beta chains below, sequenced in a study of T cell changes during pregnancy in multiple sclerosis. The table came from immunoSEQ multiplex PCR; TCRdb's copy has only in-frame clones and leaves some out. The sample yields around 55,000 clones, 85% to 90% seen once. Sequenced here: CD4+ T cells from peripheral blood mononuclear cells, sampled in the first trimester of pregnancy. These TCRs come from a female donor with multiple sclerosis, enrolled in a pregnancy study.

The genes are TRBV18 and TRBJ2-7, with 9 bases aligning to TRBD2. Per germline, CDR1 KGHSH and CDR2 LQKENI. V lost 3 bases to trimming and J lost 1 base; unmatched junction nucleotides: 1. This CDR3 has 14 residues. CDR3 DNA sequence: TGTGCCAGCTCACCGAGCGGGGGGTCCTACGAGCAGTACTTC. Residues: CASSPSGGSYEQYF.

The gene calls are TRBV19 and TRBJ2-2; possibly TRBD1 for D (5 bases). The CDR3 totals 14 residues. Trimming removed 11 bases from V and 6 bases from J, with 19 bases in between. Germline assignment: CDR1 LNHDA and CDR2 SQIVND (reference sequence). The CDR3 DNA follows: TGTGCCGTCGCGCGAAGGGAACAGGCCGGGGAGCTGTTTTTT. This gives the protein CAVARREQAGELFF.

The chain is built from TRBV19 and TRBJ2-3; a weak D match, TRBD1 (6 bases). The V gene lost 3 bases and the J gene lost 6 bases, with 13 bases spanning the gap. Looked up from germline, CDR1 is LNHDA and CDR2 is SQIVND (reference sequence). This CDR3 has 14 residues. The CDR3 loop is CASSMGRGSDTQYF. CDR3 nucleotides: TGTGCCAGTAGTATGGGTAGGGGGTCCGATACGCAGTATTTT.

The rearrangement joins TRBV6-1 to TRBJ1-1; 9 bases match TRBD1. The trim removed 2 bases at V and 1 base at J, leaving 2 bases unmatched. Per the germline V gene, CDR1 is MNHNS and CDR2 is SASEGT. This CDR3 is 15 amino acids long. CDR3 residues: CASSEPGQGNTEAFF. CDR3 bases: TGTGCCAGCAGTGAACCGGGACAGGGGAACACTGAAGCTTTCTTT.

The chain is built from TRBV5-4 and TRBJ2-5; TRBD1 matches at 7 bases. Germline-derived CDR1 and CDR2 are SGHNT and YYREEE (reference sequence). The junction had 3 bases not matched to a gene; V was cut back by 0 bases and J by 1 base. This CDR3 comprises 15 residues. CDR3 protein: CASSLGDSFQETQYF. CDR3 coding DNA: TGTGCCAGCAGCTTGGGGGACAGCTTCCAAGAGACCCAGTACTTC. Filled out from reference TRBV5-4 and TRBJ2-5, the complete variable domain reads ETGVTQSPTHLIKTRGQQVTLRCSSQSGHNTVSWYQQALGQGPQFIFQYYREEENGRGNFPPRFSGLQFPNYSSELNVNALELDDSALYLCASSLGDSFQETQYFGPGTRLLVL.

This chain uses TRBV27 with TRBJ1-2; D gene unclear. Germline assignment: CDR1 MNHEY and CDR2 SMNVEV (reference sequence). V was shortened by 2 bases and J by 4 bases, with 14 bases between the two germline ends. The CDR3 covers 15 residues. CDR3 sequence (DNA): TGTGCCAGCAGTTTAGGAGGAGGGAAGCCCTATGGCTACACCTTC. It yields the protein CASSLGGGKPYGYTF.

This clone showed up just a few times. This chain uses TRBV4-2 with TRBJ2-3, with TRBD2 matching 9 bases. This CDR3 is 15 amino acids long. After removal of 4 bases from V and 1 base from J, the junction contained 3 bases not matched to a gene. The germline V gene encodes CDR1 LGHNA and CDR2 YNFKEQ. CDR3 sequence: CASSPASGGTDTQYF. CDR3 bases: TGTGCCAGCAGCCCGGCTAGCGGGGGCACAGATACGCAGTATTTT.

This clone has just a few counts. The V call is TRBV4-1, the J call TRBJ2-2; the D is unclear. Deletions cut 9 bases from V and 2 bases from J, with 7 bases between. This CDR3 is built from 12 residues. Germline V gene lookup returns CDR1 MGHRA and CDR2 YSYEKL. CDR3 amino acids: CASLTNTGELFF. CDR3 DNA sequence: TGCGCCAGTCTAACCAACACCGGGGAGCTGTTTTTT.

V and J are TRBV27 and TRBJ2-3; D might be TRBD2 (6 bases). This CDR3 contains 16 residues. Trimming took off 4 bases at V and 6 bases at J, with 20 bases between the two ends. Germline V gene lookup returns CDR1 MNHEY and CDR2 SMNVEV (reference sequence). CDR3 region: CASSSPSRDGRDTQYF. CDR3 nucleotide sequence: TGTGCCAGCAGTTCCCCATCGCGGGACGGCCGGGATACGCAGTATTTT.

The chain recombines TRBV28 with TRBJ1-2; D gene uncertain. This CDR3 region has 13 residues. Germline V CDR1 and CDR2: MDHEN, SYDVKM. The V and J ends lost 6 bases and 4 bases respectively, with 12 bases between them. The CDR3 DNA is TGTGCCAGCAGCTTAGCGGGATTCTATGGCTACACCTTC. Residues: CASSLAGFYGYTF.

The rearrangement joins TRBV28 to TRBJ1-1; D uncertain. Germline V CDR1 and CDR2: MDHEN, SYDVKM. V lost 1 base to trimming and J lost 5 bases, with 2 bases between them. This CDR3 region has 11 residues. The CDR3 region is CASSLSTEAFF. The CDR3 coding sequence is TGTGCCAGCAGTTTATCTACTGAAGCTTTCTTT.

V usage is TRBV30 and J usage is TRBJ2-5; tentatively, D is TRBD2 (6 bases). Germline V gene lookup returns CDR1 GTSNPN and CDR2 SVGIG (reference sequence). This CDR3 has 14 residues. Trimming shortened V by 3 bases and J by 2 bases, and 13 bases separated the two germline ends. The CDR3 protein is CAWRVGGPQETQYF. CDR3 DNA: TGTGCCTGGAGAGTTGGAGGGCCACAAGAGACCCAGTACTTC.

The CDR3 here is CASIRDREVGEQYF. DNA of the CDR3: TGTGCCAGCATAAGGGACAGGGAAGTCGGCGAGCAGTACTTC. This chain connects TRBV2 to TRBJ2-7; 9 bases line up with TRBD1. V lost 7 bases and J lost 6; bases outside the gene matches: 10. The CDR3 sequence is 14 residues long. CDR1 is SNHLY and CDR2 is FYNNEI in the germline V gene.

The chain couples TRBV7-9 to TRBJ2-7; TRBD2 aligns across 8 bases. The CDR3 is made up of 14 amino acids. Trimming removed 5 bases from V and 12 bases from J; junction bases left unmatched: 15. Germline values: CDR1 SEHNR, CDR2 FQNEAQ (reference sequence). The CDR3 loop is CASSQTGTPGGWYF. CDR3 nucleotides: TGTGCCAGCAGCCAGACCGGGACCCCGGGAGGGTGGTACTTC.

The V call is TRBV7-9, the J call TRBJ2-1; TRBD2 matches 9 bases. V was pared by 5 bases and J by 7 bases, with 6 bases of the junction left unmatched. Germline CDR1 reads SEHNR; CDR2 reads FQNEAQ (reference sequence). The CDR3 has 14 amino acids. The CDR3 loop reads CASSRLAGDNEQFF. For the CDR3, the DNA is TGTGCCAGCAGCCGATTAGCGGGAGATAATGAGCAGTTCTTC.

This clone showed up just once. The chain combines TRBV7-9 with TRBJ1-2; TRBD1 might be the D (5 bases). The CDR3 covers 14 residues. With 3 bases removed from V and 0 bases from J, the gap between germline ends came to 8 bases. CDR1 is SEHNR, CDR2 FQNEAQ, per germline (reference sequence). CDR3 coding DNA: TGTGCCAGCAGCTTGACAGCCTCTAACTATGGCTACACCTTC. This gives the protein CASSLTASNYGYTF.

This clone was seen a single time. The chain links TRBV13 to TRBJ2-7; weak D call: TRBD2 (5 bases). Germline CDR1 and CDR2: PRHDT and FYEKMQ (reference sequence). With 8 bases removed from V and 5 bases from J, the gap between germline ends came to 10 bases. CDR3 length: 11 amino acids. The CDR3 region has the DNA TGTGCCAGCTCCCCGAGGGACGAGCAGTACTTC. It codes for CASSPRDEQYF.

The V gene is TRBV6-6, the J gene TRBJ1-2; 10 bases match TRBD1. The ends lost 7 bases at V and 6 bases at J; junction bases unmatched: 5. This CDR3 is 13 amino acids long. Germline loops: CDR1 MNHNY, CDR2 SVGAGI (reference sequence). For the CDR3, the DNA is TGTGCCAGCACGGACAGGGGGGAAGATGGCTACACCTTC. Translating gives CASTDRGEDGYTF.

The chain links TRBV19 to TRBJ1-1, with D maybe TRBD1 (6 bases). Germline V gene sequence: CDR1 LNHDA, CDR2 SQIVND (reference sequence). V was trimmed by 5 bases and J by 4 bases, leaving 11 bases between them. The CDR3 consists of 13 residues. CDR3 bases: TGTGCCAGTAGTTCGGTCAGGGGCACTGAAGCTTTCTTT. It codes for CASSSVRGTEAFF.

This chain connects TRBV5-1 to TRBJ2-2, with TRBD2 as a possible D gene (6 bases). Trimming removed 0 bases at V and 6 bases at J, with 12 bases between. Germline V lookup: CDR1 SGHRS, CDR2 YFSETQ. This CDR3 is built from 15 residues. The CDR3 DNA reads TGCGCCAGCAGCTTGGAGCCTAGCGTGGCCGGGGAGCTGTTTTTT. It translates to CASSLEPSVAGELFF.

This chain connects TRBV7-9 to TRBJ1-2; D unclear. The CDR3 spans 15 residues. Germline V lookup: CDR1 SEHNR, CDR2 FQNEAQ (reference sequence). The V end lost 5 bases, the J end lost 4 bases, and 17 bases lay between the germline ends. The chain's CDR3 is CASSLVPAESYGYTF. In nucleotides, the CDR3 is TGTGCCAGCAGCCTCGTCCCGGCGGAATCCTATGGCTACACCTTC.

This clone was seen a single time. DNA for the CDR3: TGTGCCTGGAAACAGCAGAACACTGAAGCTTTCTTT. Its translation is CAWKQQNTEAFF. V gene TRBV30 combines with J gene TRBJ1-1, with unresolved D. The V gene's germline CDR1 is GTSNPN and CDR2 SVGIG (reference sequence). This CDR3 comprises 12 residues. V was shortened by 4 bases and J by 1 base, with 7 bases between the two germline ends.

This chain links TRBV10-3 with TRBJ2-1; D possibly corresponds to TRBD1 (5 bases). This CDR3 spans 16 amino acids. From germline, CDR1 is ENHRY and CDR2 SYGVKD. V lost 0 bases to trimming and J lost 0 bases, with 9 bases between them. DNA of the CDR3: TGTGCCATCAGTGAGTCAAGGGGTAGCTCCTACAATGAGCAGTTCTTC. It codes for CAISESRGSSYNEQFF.

The J gene is TRBJ2-5, the V gene TRBV5-1; 7 bases match TRBD2. Trimming removed 8 bases from V and 9 bases from J; junction bases left unmatched: 28. In germline, CDR1 is SGHRS, CDR2 YFSETQ. The CDR3 totals 18 residues. The CDR3 spells CAREGGSHWGSKGRAQYF. The CDR3 nucleotides read TGCGCCAGAGAGGGTGGATCTCACTGGGGGTCCAAGGGGAGGGCCCAGTACTTC.

The chain employs TRBV6-1 and TRBJ1-3; D possibly corresponds to TRBD1 (6 bases). The CDR3 totals 17 residues. V was trimmed by 2 bases and J by 1 base, leaving 15 bases between them. Germline lookup yields CDR1 MNHNS and CDR2 SASEGT. The CDR3 nucleotides read TGTGCCAGCAGTGAATTTGATAGGGGGACGTCTGGAAACACCATATATTTT. Its protein product is CASSEFDRGTSGNTIYF.

The chain uses TRBV27 and TRBJ1-1; D is uncertain. The germline V gene has CDR1 MNHEY and CDR2 SMNVEV (reference sequence). The CDR3 is 14 amino acids. The V end was cut by 2 bases, the J end by 4 bases, with 11 bases between. DNA of the CDR3: TGTGCCAGCAGTTTAGGGCTCAGTAGCACTGAAGCTTTCTTT. The encoded protein is CASSLGLSSTEAFF.

This clone was counted many times. The chain carries TRBV4-1 and TRBJ2-3, with TRBD2 matching over 15 bases. The germline gives CDR1 MGHRA, CDR2 YSYEKL. Trimming at V came to 1 base and at J to 5 bases, leaving 4 bases not matched to a gene. CDR3 length: 17 amino acids. CDR3 DNA sequence: TGCGCCAGCAGCCAAGGGACTAGCGGGAGGGCGGGAGATACGCAGTATTTT. It encodes CASSQGTSGRAGDTQYF.

The chain joins TRBV29-1 to TRBJ2-7, with D unclear. V lost 4 bases to trimming and J lost 2 bases, with 12 bases between them. The CDR3 covers 13 residues. Germline CDR1 and CDR2: SQVTM and ANQGSEA. Here the CDR3 reads CSVVSPRTYEQYF. In nucleotides, the CDR3 is TGCAGCGTTGTCTCTCCCAGAACCTACGAGCAGTACTTC.

The V and J genes are TRBV11-3 and TRBJ1-1, with D possibly matching TRBD1 (5 bases). This CDR3 has 15 residues. Trimming left V 5 bases short and J 1 base short, with 14 bases between. Germline CDR1 reads SGHNT; CDR2 reads YENEEA. For the CDR3, the DNA is TGTGCCAGCAGCCAAGCGACAGTGACGAACACTGAAGCTTTCTTT. Its translation is CASSQATVTNTEAFF.

Here the CDR3 reads CASSSIGQGKQYF. CDR3 nucleotide sequence: TGTGCCAGCAGCTCCATAGGACAGGGGAAGCAGTACTTC. V usage is TRBV7-2 and J usage is TRBJ2-7; 9 bases align to TRBD1. The CDR3 covers 13 residues. Germline V lookup: CDR1 SGHTA, CDR2 FQGNSA. The V and J ends lost 4 bases and 8 bases, in that order; junction bases with no gene match: 6.

The chain employs TRBV5-1 and TRBJ1-2, with a tentative D call TRBD1 (5 bases). Germline assignment: CDR1 SGHRS and CDR2 YFSETQ. The CDR3 extends over 15 amino acids. V shed 0 bases and J shed 6 bases, with 15 bases lying between them. The CDR3 DNA sequence: TGCGCCAGCAGCTTGGCGGAGGGGCGGTCGGATGGCTACACCTTC. Its translation: CASSLAEGRSDGYTF.

The chain is built from TRBV5-4 and TRBJ1-2, with 11 bases aligning to TRBD1. CDR3 length: 15 amino acids. The trim removed 0 bases at V and 5 bases at J, leaving 3 bases unmatched. Germline-derived CDR1 and CDR2 are SGHNT and YYREEE (reference sequence). Here the CDR3 DNA reads TGTGCCAGCAGCTTGGAGGGACAGGGGGTGTATGGCTACACCTTC. It yields the protein CASSLEGQGVYGYTF.